The clone carrying this T cell receptor (beta chain) was picked up a small number of times. TCRdb ran MiXCR on the PCR reads and lists one entry per CDR3 protein. The sample lists just under 650,000 distinct CDR3 sequences, just under 20% seen once, with roughly 0.9% in the top ten. After removal of 2 bases from V and 5 bases from J, the junction contained 3 bases not matched to a gene. Germline CDR1 SGHDN, CDR2 FVKESK. This CDR3 region has 14 residues. This specimen belongs to a study of molecular identifiers for immune sequencing clone quantification. The TCR originated in a human donor in good health. Some libraries in this study had Jurkat cell RNA spiked in. The chain is built from TRBV14 and TRBJ2-1, with TRBD1 identical over 7 bases. Sequencing was performed on naive CD8+ T cells from blood, with Jurkat cell RNA spiked in. The sample's subset: FACS-sorted CD8+CD4-CCR7+CD45RA+ naive T cells. The CDR3 protein is CASSQWDSHNEQFF. CDR3 DNA: TGTGCCAGCAGCCAATGGGACAGCCACAATGAGCAGTTCTTC.